This T cell receptor delta chain was recovered during a study of γδ T cells in repeated Plasmodium falciparum infection. Looking at the study overall: Donors had four controlled P. falciparum NF54 infections over approximately 600 days.

Study outcomes and limitations: Vgamma9/Vdelta2+ repertoires stayed stably polyclonal over time and infection. Vdelta2-negative gammadelta repertoires appeared less diverse and less shared in Malian than Australian children.

A few counts support this clone. The antigen is unknown. Only one base separates this from a far larger clonotype, so it likely reflects a read error. Other nucleotide sequences from this sample produce the same CDR3. There are 19 residues in the CDR3. The germline V gene has CDR1 GEAIGNYY and CDR2 EKD. TCRdb reapplied CATT to the multiplex PCR reads. The top ten hold approximately 10% of the sample, which has 75,000 to 95,000 delta-chain clones, approximately 1% seen once. Bulk repertoires came from Vgamma9/Vdelta2+ or Vdelta2-negative gammadelta T cells flow-sorted from PBMC. Sequences were obtained from gamma-delta T cells from blood. The rearrangement links TRDV2 to TRDJ3; 8 bases match TRDD3. TCRdb is silent on the J gene; assignment here came from matching the DNA to germline. The origin of this receptor is a pool of human donors (malaria-infected and uninfected, not separated). CDR3 bases: TGTGCCTGCGACACGGTCTTGTCTGGGGGATCCTGGGACACCCGACAGATGTTTTTC. Protein sequence: CACDTVLSGGSWDTRQMFF.